This is a list of T cell receptor beta chains from one sample in a study of T cells after posttransplantation cyclophosphamide. TCRdb keeps only in-frame clones here, not all; method: immunoSEQ multiplex PCR. The profile shows 4,100 or so clones, 82% of them singletons. The input for sequencing was PBMCs, taken 86 days after allogeneic stem cell transplant with posttransplant cyclophosphamide. These receptors were taken from a male patient between 45 and 60 years old who received an allogeneic stem cell transplant from an unrelated donor, was CMV-positive, and had acute GVHD only. Some T cells may be supplied by the graft donor. Both conserved end residues are part of each CDR3. Fields, in order: D gene, clone size, V gene, J gene, CDR3 protein, CDR3 DNA. A D gene is named only where the DNA matches it firmly. Clone size is shown for a subset of rows, as once, few, many or a class of expanded clone.

>.|.|TRBV27|TRBJ1-1
CASSPSGFRAAFF
TGTGCCAGCAGTCCTTCAGGATTCCGAGCAGCTTTCTTT
>.|.|TRBV7-6|TRBJ1-4
CASSSSGQRGEKLFF
TGTGCCAGCAGCTCCTCGGGTCAAAGGGGTGAAAAACTGTTTTTT
>TRBD2|.|TRBV15|TRBJ2-1
CATSITAGEQFF
TGTGCCACCAGCATAACAGCGGGAGAGCAGTTCTTC
>TRBD1|.|TRBV7-9|TRBJ1-5
CASSLEGGDQPQHF
TGTGCCAGCAGCTTAGAAGGGGGCGATCAGCCCCAGCATTTT
>.|.|TRBV7-9|TRBJ1-2
CASSLDRGGVGYTF
TGTGCCAGCAGCTTAGATCGCGGGGGGGTAGGCTACACCTTC
>TRBD1|few|TRBV28|TRBJ1-5
CASSLFFGAIGTGNNQPQHF
TGTGCCAGCAGTTTATTTTTCGGGGCGATCGGGACAGGGAACAATCAGCCCCAGCATTTT
>TRBD1|.|TRBV6-5|TRBJ1-5
CASTYRGDFSNQPQHF
TGTGCCAGCACTTACAGGGGCGACTTTAGCAATCAGCCCCAGCATTTT
>TRBD1|.|TRBV5-4|TRBJ1-4
CASSFTGGKLFF
TGTGCCAGCAGCTTTACAGGGGGAAAACTGTTTTTT
>TRBD1|.|TRBV5-8|TRBJ1-2
CASSLPGQGYGGYTF
TGTGCCAGCAGCTTACCGGGACAGGGATATGGTGGCTACACCTTC
>TRBD1|few|TRBV7-9|TRBJ1-6
CASSSSGGTDNSPLHF
TGTGCCAGCAGCTCATCCGGAGGGACAGATAATTCACCCCTCCACTTT
>TRBD1|.|TRBV2|TRBJ2-7
CASAGTGAYEQYF
TGTGCCAGCGCCGGGACAGGGGCCTACGAGCAGTACTTC
>.|.|TRBV27|TRBJ2-7
CASSLTTGTRQYF
TGTGCCAGCAGTTTAACGACAGGAACTAGGCAGTACTTC
>TRBD2|.|TRBV6-4|TRBJ2-2
CASSHGTSGSGSGELFF
TGTGCCAGCAGCCACGGGACTAGCGGGAGCGGTAGCGGGGAGCTGTTTTTT
>.|.|TRBV6-1|TRBJ2-7
CASSALNTAVEYEQYF
TGTGCCAGCAGTGCCCTGAATACAGCGGTGGAGTACGAGCAGTACTTC
>TRBD2|.|TRBV27|TRBJ2-1
CASSLRGLNNEQFF
TGTGCCAGCAGTTTAAGGGGACTAAACAATGAGCAGTTCTTC
>TRBD1|.|TRBV27|TRBJ1-3
CASSYSVGQGSGNTIYF
TGTGCCAGCAGTTACTCGGTGGGACAGGGCTCTGGAAACACCATATATTTT
>.|.|TRBV2|TRBJ1-4
CASSGRGSANEKLFF
TGTGCCAGCAGTGGGCGGGGCAGCGCTAATGAAAAACTGTTTTTT
>.|.|TRBV28|TRBJ2-7
CASSLVAGSYEQYF
TGTGCCAGCAGTTTGGTCGCAGGATCCTACGAGCAGTACTTC
>.|.|TRBV5-1|TRBJ2-2
CASSVGLRGGLSANTGELFF
TGCGCCAGCAGCGTCGGCCTAAGGGGGGGCCTTTCGGCGAACACCGGGGAGCTGTTTTTT
>.|.|TRBV2|TRBJ2-7
CASQGSREFYEQYF
TGTGCCAGCCAGGGGAGTAGAGAGTTCTACGAGCAGTACTTC
>TRBD1|.|TRBV5-4|TRBJ2-7
CASSPDRGSSYEQYF
TGTGCCAGCAGCCCGGACAGGGGGAGCTCCTACGAGCAGTACTTC
>.|few|TRBV2|TRBJ2-3
CASSSGTDTQYF
TGTGCCAGCTCATCGGGCACAGATACGCAGTATTTT
>.|.|TRBV7-9|TRBJ1-3
CASSLGGENTIYF
TGTGCCAGCAGCTTAGGGGGGGAGAACACCATATATTTT
>.|.|TRBV10-3|TRBJ2-5
CAISYSGAQETQYF
TGTGCCATCAGTTATTCAGGGGCCCAAGAGACCCAGTACTTC
>TRBD2|.|TRBV19|TRBJ2-1
CASSSAGLAGENEQFF
TGTGCCAGTAGTAGCGCGGGACTAGCGGGAGAAAATGAGCAGTTCTTC
>.|.|TRBV7-9|TRBJ2-7
CASSGQAYEQYF
TGTGCCAGCAGCGGGCAGGCCTACGAGCAGTACTTC
>.|.|TRBV6-1|TRBJ1-1
CASSQYTGFGEAFF
TGTGCCAGCAGTCAATATACAGGGTTTGGTGAAGCTTTCTTT
>TRBD2|.|TRBV7-9|TRBJ2-1
CASSLASTSGVLGEQFF
TGTGCCAGCAGCTTAGCCTCCACTAGCGGGGTACTGGGTGAGCAGTTCTTC
>.|once|TRBV14|TRBJ2-3
CASSQTFTGTDTQYF
TGTGCCAGCAGCCAAACCTTCACAGGGACCGATACGCAGTATTTT
>TRBD2|once|TRBV2|TRBJ2-7
CASSVSGRISHEQYF
TGTGCCAGCAGTGTTAGCGGGAGAATTTCTCACGAGCAGTACTTC
>.|.|TRBV9|TRBJ1-4
CASSSAAYTNEKLFF
TGTGCCAGCAGCTCCGCCGCGTACACTAATGAAAAACTGTTTTTT
>.|.|TRBV19|TRBJ2-7
CASRQGGKYEQYF
TGTGCCAGTAGACAGGGTGGGAAATACGAGCAGTACTTC
>.|few|TRBV7-9|TRBJ1-2
CASSLAENYGYTF
TGTGCCAGCAGCTTAGCAGAGAACTATGGCTACACCTTC
>TRBD1|.|TRBV25-1|TRBJ1-2
CASSGQGNYGYTF
TGTGCCAGCAGCGGACAGGGGAACTATGGCTACACCTTC
>TRBD1|.|TRBV7-3|TRBJ2-7
CASSLSDRGAEQYF
TGTGCCAGCAGCTTATCGGACAGGGGAGCCGAGCAGTACTTC
>.|.|TRBV19|TRBJ2-5
CASSMNGGVQETQYF
TGTGCCAGTAGTATGAACGGAGGAGTGCAAGAGACCCAGTACTTC
>TRBD2|.|TRBV5-4|TRBJ2-2
CASRLAGGTGELFF
TGTGCCAGCCGGCTAGCGGGGGGTACCGGGGAGCTGTTTTTT
>TRBD1|.|TRBV28|TRBJ2-6
CASSSGGSGANVLTF
TGTGCCAGCAGTTCAGGGGGCTCTGGGGCCAACGTCCTGACTTTC
>TRBD2|.|TRBV5-1|TRBJ2-7
CASSSGGVKGPEQYF
TGCGCCAGCAGCTCGGGGGGGGTGAAGGGTCCCGAGCAGTACTTC
>TRBD1|once|TRBV29-1|TRBJ1-1
CSVEGGQGAMNTEAFF
TGCAGCGTTGAAGGGGGGCAGGGGGCGATGAACACTGAAGCTTTCTTT
>TRBD2|.|TRBV11-3|TRBJ2-5
CASSLGAGAGGETQYF
TGTGCCAGCAGCTTAGGAGCGGGCGCGGGGGGAGAGACCCAGTACTTC
>TRBD2|.|TRBV9|TRBJ2-1
CASTVSGGAFNEQFF
TGTGCCAGCACCGTTAGCGGGGGGGCCTTCAATGAGCAGTTCTTC
>TRBD1|.|TRBV6-4|TRBJ1-1
CASMEDRAGTEAFF
TGTGCCAGCATGGAAGACAGGGCGGGCACTGAAGCTTTCTTT
>TRBD1|.|TRBV28|TRBJ2-7
CASTNRGLYEQYF
TGTGCCAGCACTAACAGGGGGCTCTACGAGCAGTACTTC
>TRBD2|.|TRBV11-2|TRBJ2-7
CASSLGGGSPYEQYF
TGTGCCAGCAGCTTAGGGGGGGGGAGCCCCTACGAGCAGTACTTC
>TRBD1|.|TRBV5-1|TRBJ1-6
CASSHDRELRSPLHF
TGCGCCAGCAGCCACGACAGGGAGTTGCGCTCACCCCTCCACTTT
>TRBD1|medium-sized|TRBV18|TRBJ1-2
CASSPDRGVYGYTF
TGTGCCAGCTCACCGGACAGGGGGGTCTATGGCTACACCTTC
>TRBD2|.|TRBV10-3|TRBJ2-2
CAIRGANTGELFF
TGTGCCATTCGGGGGGCGAACACCGGGGAGCTGTTTTTT
>.|.|TRBV7-9|TRBJ2-2
CASKVGESGELFF
TGTGCCAGCAAGGTCGGGGAATCCGGGGAGCTGTTTTTT
>.|.|TRBV5-1|TRBJ1-3
CASSLATGTGPGNTIYF
TGCGCCAGCAGCTTGGCAACGGGAACAGGGCCTGGAAACACCATATATTTT
>TRBD1|.|TRBV2|TRBJ2-7
CASSEPGQGENEQYF
TGTGCCAGCAGTGAACCGGGACAGGGGGAAAACGAGCAGTACTTC
>.|.|TRBV28|TRBJ1-2
CASSSDVYGYTF
TGTGCCAGCAGCTCAGATGTCTATGGCTACACCTTC
>TRBD1|once|TRBV28|TRBJ2-1
CASSPDRGQYNEQFF
TGTGCCAGCAGTCCTGACAGGGGGCAATACAATGAGCAGTTCTTC
>TRBD1|.|TRBV4-3|TRBJ1-2
CASSQDTGTGAGYTF
TGCGCCAGCAGCCAAGATACCGGGACAGGGGCCGGCTACACCTTC
>.|.|TRBV2|TRBJ2-7
CASSEAGQAYEQYF
TGTGCCAGCAGTGAAGCGGGTCAGGCCTACGAGCAGTACTTC
>.|.|TRBV6-4|TRBJ1-1
CASSDVGRGEAFF
TGTGCCAGCAGTGACGTTGGGCGGGGTGAAGCTTTCTTT